The 25 T cell receptor beta chains below come from one sample, sequenced in a study of blood T cell repertoires in COVID-19. This table comes from immunoSEQ multiplex PCR, and its TCRdb copy is limited to in-frame clones, with some not included. The data show about 76,000 clones, about four fifths seen once. The sample comprised peripheral blood. The receptor set was obtained from a woman aged 60-75 years with acute or convalescent COVID-19.

The V call is TRBV4-1, the J call TRBJ2-5; D is perhaps TRBD2 (6 bases). Germline-derived CDR1 and CDR2 are MGHRA and YSYEKL. CDR3 length: 17 residues. The ends were cut back, 4 bases at V and 5 bases at J, with 23 bases in the middle. The CDR3 here is CASSRQITGGFGETQYF. In DNA form, the CDR3 reads TGCGCCAGCAGCCGACAGATAACTGGGGGGTTTGGGGAGACCCAGTACTTC.

This rearrangement joins TRBV5-4 to TRBJ2-3; 8 nucleotides agree with TRBD1. Germline-derived CDR1 and CDR2 are SGHNT and YYREEE (reference sequence). J lost 4 bases, V lost 2 bases, and 6 bases had no gene match. This CDR3 region has 15 residues. CDR3 coding DNA: TGTGCCAGCAGCTTAGACAGGGGATGGGCAGATACGCAGTATTTT. Its protein is CASSLDRGWADTQYF.

The gene calls are TRBV19 and TRBJ1-2; 9 positions match TRBD1. The CDR3 loop spans 13 amino acids. V gave up 5 bases and J gave up 4 bases; unmatched junction bases: 2. CDR1 is LNHDA, CDR2 SQIVND, per germline (reference sequence). The CDR3 DNA reads as TGTGCCAGTAGTGCGGGACAGGGCTATGGCTACACCTTC. Translation: CASSAGQGYGYTF. The variable domain in full, completed from reference TRBV19 and TRBJ1-2, reads DGGITQSPKYLFRKEGQNVTLSCEQNLNHDAMYWYRQDPGQGLRLIYYSQIVNDFQKGDIAEGYSVSREKKESFPLTVTSAQKNPTAFYLCASSAGQGYGYTFGSGTRLTVV.

This chain uses TRBV24-1 with TRBJ1-2; D is uncertain. This CDR3 is 14 amino acids long. Germline V gives CDR1 KGHDR, CDR2 SFDVKD. The germline V and J ends were trimmed by 1 base and 1 base, with 6 bases remaining between them. CDR3 protein: CATSDLALNYGYTF. CDR3 in DNA: TGTGCCACCAGTGATTTAGCCCTTAACTATGGCTACACCTTC.

V is TRBV19 and J is TRBJ1-2, with D maybe TRBD1 (5 bases). The V gene's germline CDR1 is LNHDA and CDR2 SQIVND (reference sequence). This CDR3 is 15 amino acids long. Trimming removed 3 bases at V and 8 bases at J, with 19 bases between. The CDR3, as DNA: TGTGCCAGTAGTATTTCCGGAGACAGCCTCGGCGGCTACACCTTC. This encodes CASSISGDSLGGYTF.

Only one count was recorded for this clone. The rearrangement uses TRBV19 and TRBJ2-5, with 9 bases fitting TRBD2. Germline values: CDR1 LNHDA, CDR2 SQIVND (reference sequence). CDR3 length equals 16 residues. V gave up 5 bases and J gave up 3 bases; unmatched junction bases: 10. Here the CDR3 DNA reads TGTGCCAGTAGTGGTCATAGCGGGGGAATTGAAGAGACCCAGTACTTC. It codes for CASSGHSGGIEETQYF. The whole variable domain, filled in from reference TRBV19 and TRBJ2-5, reads DGGITQSPKYLFRKEGQNVTLSCEQNLNHDAMYWYRQDPGQGLRLIYYSQIVNDFQKGDIAEGYSVSREKKESFPLTVTSAQKNPTAFYLCASSGHSGGIEETQYFGPGTRLLVL.

J is TRBJ2-7 and V is TRBV6-5; 8 nucleotides line up with TRBD1. The CDR3 extends over 14 amino acids. Germline trimming cut 8 bases from V and 0 bases from J; bases unmatched to any gene: 6. Per germline, CDR1 MNHEY and CDR2 SVGAGI. CDR3: CASHRQGSSYEQYF. CDR3 coding DNA: TGTGCCAGCCATAGACAGGGGAGCTCCTACGAGCAGTACTTC.

The chain links TRBV6-2 or TRBV6-3 to TRBJ1-1; perhaps TRBD1 as D (5 bases). This CDR3 has 14 residues. V was clipped by 2 bases and J by 1 base, with 8 bases between them. CDR1 and CDR2 from the germline V gene are MNHEY and SVGEGT. CDR3 in DNA: TGTGCCAGCAGTTACCCTCAGGGGAACACTGAAGCTTTCTTT. Translating gives CASSYPQGNTEAFF.

The chain has TRBV3-1 (or the pseudogene TRBV3-2) and TRBJ2-7; 9 bases line up with TRBD1. CDR1 and CDR2 (germline): LGHDT, YNNKEL (reference sequence). The V segment lost 4 bases and the J segment 0 bases; nucleotides outside the gene matches: 4. The CDR3 consists of 15 residues. This CDR3 reads CASSPRDRASYEQYF. The CDR3 nucleotides are TGTGCCAGCAGCCCCCGGGACAGGGCCTCCTACGAGCAGTACTTC.

The chain joins TRBV11-2 to TRBJ1-4; D unclear. Trimming pared 5 bases from V and 5 bases from J, leaving 12 bases between. The CDR3 is 14 amino acids. CDR1 is SGHAT and CDR2 is FQNNGV in the germline V gene. The CDR3 reads CASSPGSSNEKLFF. In nucleotides, the CDR3 is TGTGCCAGCAGCCCGGGATCTTCAAATGAAAAACTGTTTTTT.

The rearrangement joins TRBV5-6 to TRBJ1-5; D gene ambiguous. Trimming removed 1 base at V and 9 bases at J, with 14 bases between. CDR3 length: 14 amino acids. Germline CDR1 is SGHDT and CDR2 is YYEEEE. The CDR3 DNA reads as TGTGCCAGCAGCTTGTTTACTAGCGGCGGGCCCCAGCATTTT. Amino acid sequence: CASSLFTSGGPQHF.

V gene TRBV5-5 combines with J gene TRBJ1-2; no definite D call. CDR1 SGHKS and CDR2 YYEKEE come from the germline V gene (reference sequence). V was cut by 4 bases and J by 8 bases, with 15 bases left in between. The CDR3 spans 13 residues. The CDR3 is CASSGANTWGYTF. CDR3 nucleotide sequence: TGTGCCAGCAGCGGTGCGAATACTTGGGGCTACACCTTC.

The chain links TRBV7-9 to TRBJ1-4; TRBD1 agrees at 9 bases. CDR3 length equals 16 residues. V shed 8 bases and J 2 bases; nucleotides not matched to a gene: 9. From germline, CDR1 is SEHNR and CDR2 FQNEAQ (reference sequence). CDR3 in DNA: TGTGCCAGCTCTATTGGGACAGGGAGGACTAATGAAAAACTGTTTTTT. It yields the protein CASSIGTGRTNEKLFF.

This sequence joins TRBV24-1 and TRBJ2-2; 8 bases fit TRBD1. Trimming at V came to 5 bases and at J to 5 bases, leaving 12 bases not matched to a gene. The CDR3 consists of 17 residues. Germline CDR1 is KGHDR and CDR2 is SFDVKD. In DNA, the CDR3 is TGTGCCACCAGTGGGGTGAACAGGGGGAAGAGAACCGGGGAGCTGTTTTTT. This encodes CATSGVNRGKRTGELFF.

This chain uses TRBV10-3 with TRBJ2-4; D unresolved. Germline V CDR1 and CDR2: ENHRY, SYGVKD. The CDR3 sequence is 13 residues long. The V end lost 9 bases, the J end lost 0 bases, and 9 bases lay between the germline ends. The DNA for the CDR3 is TGTGCCATTTCACAGTTAGCCAAAAACATTCAGTACTTC. It encodes CAISQLAKNIQYF.

This chain uses TRBV6-5 with TRBJ1-1, with 7 nucleotides matching TRBD1. The V gene end was trimmed by 7 bases and the J gene end by 11 bases; junction bases not matched to a gene: 13. The CDR3 loop spans 13 amino acids. Germline CDR1 reads MNHEY; CDR2 reads SVGAGI. The CDR3, as DNA: TGTGCCAGCATAGAAACAGGGGCAAGGGCGGCTTTCTTT. Translating it yields CASIETGARAAFF.

V is TRBV10-1 and J is TRBJ1-3, with 7 bases aligning to TRBD1. The CDR3 totals 15 residues. Germline V gene sequence: CDR1 WNHNN, CDR2 SYGVQD (reference sequence). V lost 3 bases to trimming and J lost 1 base; unmatched junction nucleotides: 3. The CDR3 coding sequence is TGCGCCAGCAGTGATCTACAGGGGTCTGGAAACACCATATATTTT. Protein sequence: CASSDLQGSGNTIYF.

Of note for this clone: The sample has other DNA sequences that encode this CDR3 too. The chain has TRBV9 and TRBJ2-7; 8 bases are shared with TRBD2. The CDR3 has 14 amino acids. V lost 0 bases and J lost 7; bases outside the gene matches: 6. Germline V gives CDR1 SGDLS, CDR2 YYNGEE. The CDR3 nucleotides are TGTGCCAGCAGCGTAGATGCGGGGGGACTGGAGCAGTACTTC. As protein: CASSVDAGGLEQYF.

The CDR3 DNA follows: TGTGCCAGCAGCTCAGGACTAGCGGGTCTGATACAAGAGACCCAGTACTTC. Translation gives CASSSGLAGLIQETQYF. The chain joins TRBV7-2 to TRBJ2-5; 11 positions agree with TRBD2. Losses at the gene ends were 4 bases for V and 2 bases for J; bases not matched to a gene: 9. Germline V gene sequence: CDR1 SGHTA, CDR2 FQGNSA. This CDR3 spans 17 amino acids.

The chain employs TRBV11-2 and TRBJ2-7; tentative D call: TRBD1 (7 bases). Trimming left V 5 bases short and J 5 bases short, with 22 bases between. This CDR3 is 16 amino acids long. Germline assignment: CDR1 SGHAT and CDR2 FQNNGV. The CDR3 DNA is TGTGCCAGCAGCCCCCGACAGGGAGGATCGCCGGACGAGCAGTACTTC. Amino acid sequence: CASSPRQGGSPDEQYF.

This clone was found a few times. The chain recombines TRBV29-1 with TRBJ2-1; no firm D call. CDR1 is SQVTM, CDR2 ANQGSEA, per germline. V shed 7 bases and J shed 4 bases, with 5 bases lying between them. The length of the CDR3 is 10 residues. The CDR3 loop reads CSAVYNEQFF. The DNA of the CDR3 is TGCAGCGCCGTTTACAATGAGCAGTTCTTC.

The chain carries TRBV6-6 and TRBJ1-5; D not certain. Germline lookup yields CDR1 MNHNY and CDR2 SVGAGI (reference sequence). Trimming stripped 11 bases from V and 1 base from J, with 9 bases between. The CDR3 sequence is 12 residues long. The CDR3 DNA sequence: TGTGCCGGAGGCCAAAGCAATCAGCCCCAGCATTTT. Protein: CAGGQSNQPQHF.

This clone occurred many times. This sample includes further DNA sequences coding for the same CDR3. This rearrangement joins TRBV10-1 to TRBJ1-5; no definite D call. The CDR3 has 13 residues. Germline V gene lookup returns CDR1 WNHNN and CDR2 SYGVQD (reference sequence). V was cut by 2 bases and J by 8 bases, with 10 bases left in between. The CDR3 reads CASSEEAAKPQHF. The CDR3 coding sequence is TGCGCCAGCAGTGAGGAAGCGGCGAAGCCCCAGCATTTT.

This clone turned up a few times. The chain carries TRBV5-1 and TRBJ2-1; 8 positions match TRBD1. The CDR3 spans 16 residues. V trimming: 0 bases; J trimming: 5 bases; junction bases outside the gene matches: 7. Germline-derived CDR1 and CDR2 are SGHRS and YFSETQ. The CDR3 sequence is CASSLGAGTGDNEQFF. The CDR3 DNA reads as TGCGCCAGCAGCTTGGGTGCCGGGACAGGCGACAATGAGCAGTTCTTC.

The chain carries TRBV4-3 and TRBJ2-1; 7 nucleotides match TRBD1. With V trimmed by 3 bases and J by 4 bases, 6 bases remained unmatched. The CDR3 totals 15 residues. Germline loops: CDR1 LGHNA, CDR2 YSLEER. CDR3 protein: CASSQGTDAYNEQFF. CDR3 coding DNA: TGCGCCAGCAGCCAGGGGACAGATGCTTACAATGAGCAGTTCTTC.